The present T cell receptor (beta chain) was sequenced within a study of CD8+ T cells in alopecia areata. Isolated RNA was reverse transcribed into cDNA used as the sequencing template. Generated by immunoSEQ multiplex PCR, the TCRdb table keeps only in-frame clones and is missing some. The sample lists more than 95,000 clones, around 60% occurring once. The sample's treatment: oral pan-JAK inhibitor, 5-10 mg twice daily. This clone was observed a single time. V was clipped by 3 bases and J by 8 bases, with 22 bases between them. This CDR3 is built from 16 residues. Germline V CDR1 and CDR2: LNHDA, SQIVND (reference sequence).

This sequence was found in a human donor with alopecia areata. The sample in question was CD4+ T cells sorted from blood, obtained at week 4, from a patient treated with tofacitinib. J is TRBJ1-2 and V is TRBV19, with D possibly matching TRBD1 (6 bases). As DNA, the CDR3 is TGTGCCAGTAGTATCGAAACGGGACACACTTATTACGGCTACACCTTC. Translated: CASSIETGHTYYGYTF.